This T cell receptor (beta chain) came from a study of identical twins. This clonotype showed up many times. One entry per CDR3 protein results from TCRdb running MiXCR on the 5' RACE reads. This sample has about 1.7 million distinct CDR3 sequences, with under 35% found just once. There are 14 residues in the CDR3. Germline CDR1 is SGHDT and CDR2 is YYEEEE. Trimming stripped 5 bases from V and 2 bases from J, with 14 bases between. This chain connects TRBV5-6 to TRBJ2-7; D possibly corresponds to TRBD2 (6 bases). The sample was cord blood. The sequence came from a newborn girl in good health. The CDR3 DNA is TGTGCCAGCAGACCGGGACTCGCCCCCTACGAGCAGTACTTC. Translation: CASRPGLAPYEQYF.